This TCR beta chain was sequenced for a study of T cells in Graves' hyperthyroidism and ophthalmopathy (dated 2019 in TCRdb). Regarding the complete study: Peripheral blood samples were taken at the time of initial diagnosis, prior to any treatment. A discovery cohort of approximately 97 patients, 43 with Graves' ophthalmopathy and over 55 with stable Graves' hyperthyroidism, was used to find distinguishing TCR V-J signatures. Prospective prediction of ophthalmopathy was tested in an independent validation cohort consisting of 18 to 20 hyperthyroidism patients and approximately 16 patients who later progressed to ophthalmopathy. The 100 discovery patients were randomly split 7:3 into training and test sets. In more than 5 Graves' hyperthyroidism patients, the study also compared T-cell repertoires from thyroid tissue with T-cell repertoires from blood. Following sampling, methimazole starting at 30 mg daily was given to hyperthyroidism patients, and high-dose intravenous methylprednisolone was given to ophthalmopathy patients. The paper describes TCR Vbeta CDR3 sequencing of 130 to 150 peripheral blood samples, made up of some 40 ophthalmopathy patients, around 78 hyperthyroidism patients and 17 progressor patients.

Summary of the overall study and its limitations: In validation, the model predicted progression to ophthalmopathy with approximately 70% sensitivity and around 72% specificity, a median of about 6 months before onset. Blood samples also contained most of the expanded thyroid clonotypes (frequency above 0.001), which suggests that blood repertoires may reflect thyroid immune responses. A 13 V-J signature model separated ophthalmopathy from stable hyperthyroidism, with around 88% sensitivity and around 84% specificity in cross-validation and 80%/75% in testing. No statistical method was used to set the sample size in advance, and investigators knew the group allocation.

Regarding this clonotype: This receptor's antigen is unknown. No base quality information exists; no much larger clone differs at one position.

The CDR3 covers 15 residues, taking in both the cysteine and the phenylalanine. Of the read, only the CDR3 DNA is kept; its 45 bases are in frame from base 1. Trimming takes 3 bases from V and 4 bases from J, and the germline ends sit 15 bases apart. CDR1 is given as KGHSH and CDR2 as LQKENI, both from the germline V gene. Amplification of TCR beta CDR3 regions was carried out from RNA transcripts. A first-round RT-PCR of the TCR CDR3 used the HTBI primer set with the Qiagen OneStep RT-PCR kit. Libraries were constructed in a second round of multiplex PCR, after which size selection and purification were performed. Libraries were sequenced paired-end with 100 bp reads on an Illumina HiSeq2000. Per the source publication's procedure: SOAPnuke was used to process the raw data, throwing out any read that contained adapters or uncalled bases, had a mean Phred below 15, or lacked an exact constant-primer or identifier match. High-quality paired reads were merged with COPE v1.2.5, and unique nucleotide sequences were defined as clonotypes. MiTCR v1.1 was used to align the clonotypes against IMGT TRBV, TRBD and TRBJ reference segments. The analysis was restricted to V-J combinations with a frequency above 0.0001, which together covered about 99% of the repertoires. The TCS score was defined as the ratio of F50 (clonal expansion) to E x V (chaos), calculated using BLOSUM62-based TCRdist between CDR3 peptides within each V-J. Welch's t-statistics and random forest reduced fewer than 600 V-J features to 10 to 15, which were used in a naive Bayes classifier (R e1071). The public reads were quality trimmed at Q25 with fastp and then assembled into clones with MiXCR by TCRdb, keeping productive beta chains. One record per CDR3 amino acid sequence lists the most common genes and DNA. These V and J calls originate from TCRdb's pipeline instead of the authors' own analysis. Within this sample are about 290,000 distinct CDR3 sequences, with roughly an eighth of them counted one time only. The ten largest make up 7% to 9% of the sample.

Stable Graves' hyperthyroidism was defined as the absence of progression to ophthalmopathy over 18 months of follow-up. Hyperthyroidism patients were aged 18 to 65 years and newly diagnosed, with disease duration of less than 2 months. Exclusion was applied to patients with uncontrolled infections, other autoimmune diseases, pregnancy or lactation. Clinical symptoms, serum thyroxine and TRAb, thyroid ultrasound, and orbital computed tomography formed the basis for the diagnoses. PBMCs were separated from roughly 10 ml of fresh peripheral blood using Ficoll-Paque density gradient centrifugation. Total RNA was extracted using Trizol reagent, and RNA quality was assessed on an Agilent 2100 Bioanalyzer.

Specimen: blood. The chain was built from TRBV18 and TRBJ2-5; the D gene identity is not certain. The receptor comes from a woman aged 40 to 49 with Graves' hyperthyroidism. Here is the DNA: TGTGCCAGCTCACCCCCGCTAGGCTCGACAGAGACCCAGTACTTC. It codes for CASSPPLGSTETQYF.